This T cell receptor beta chain was recorded in a study of T-cell reconstitution after alpha-beta-depleted transplantation in children. CDR1 is SGHRS, CDR2 YFSETQ, per germline. With 3 bases clipped from V and 7 bases from J, the junction kept 12 bases outside the gene matches. The CDR3 spans 15 residues. This clonotype was observed many times. For TCRbeta, the library was prepared with unique molecular identifiers. TCRdb redid the calling of the PCR reads with MiXCR, one entry per CDR3 protein. Of approximately 83,000 distinct CDR3 sequences in the sample, 12% were seen once. The material was PBMCs from the stem cell graft donor, obtained from the stem cell graft. This clonotype was obtained from a human donor who donated a stem cell graft to a child with inherited bone marrow failure. The genes are TRBV5-1 and TRBJ1-2, with 7 positions matching TRBD1. The CDR3 nucleotides are TGCGCCAGCAGCTATAGACAGGGTGATGAGAGTGGCTACACCTTC. Residues: CASSYRQGDESGYTF.